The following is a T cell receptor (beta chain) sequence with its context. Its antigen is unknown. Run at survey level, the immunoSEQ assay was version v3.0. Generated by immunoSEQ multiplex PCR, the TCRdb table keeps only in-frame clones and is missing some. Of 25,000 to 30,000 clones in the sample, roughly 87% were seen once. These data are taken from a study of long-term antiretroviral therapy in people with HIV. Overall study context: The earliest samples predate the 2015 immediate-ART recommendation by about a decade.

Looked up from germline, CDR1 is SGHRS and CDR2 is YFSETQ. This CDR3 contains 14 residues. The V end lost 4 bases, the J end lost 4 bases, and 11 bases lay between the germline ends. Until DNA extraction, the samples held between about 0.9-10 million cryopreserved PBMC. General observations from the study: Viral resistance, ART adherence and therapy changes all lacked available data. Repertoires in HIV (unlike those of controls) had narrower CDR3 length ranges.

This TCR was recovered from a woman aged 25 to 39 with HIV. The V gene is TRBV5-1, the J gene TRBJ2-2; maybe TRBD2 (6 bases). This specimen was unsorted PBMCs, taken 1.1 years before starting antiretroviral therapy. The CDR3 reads CASSRGFGTGELFF. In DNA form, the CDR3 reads TGCGCCAGCAGCCGGGGGTTTGGCACCGGGGAGCTGTTTTTT.